This T cell receptor (beta chain) was sequenced for a study of blood T cell repertoires in COVID-19. About the study: The United States, Italy and Spain provided the acute and convalescent COVID-19 samples.

The CDR3 consists of 14 residues. The germline V gene has CDR1 MNHEY and CDR2 SVGAGI. V dropped 7 bases and J dropped 2; count of bases not matched to a gene: 7. Only a few counts were recorded for this clone. Study processing details: Researchers report that nucleated cell counts were estimated from reference gene primer amplification. TCRdb keeps only in-frame clones here, not all; method: immunoSEQ multiplex PCR. For V, J and clone size, that table is used; D and trimming come from the DNA. The sample shows 90,000 to 110,000 clones, over 75% of them seen only once. Specimen: peripheral blood. The chain recombines TRBV6-5 with TRBJ1-1, with TRBD1 matching 7 bases. This sequence originates from a woman aged 50 to 65 with acute or convalescent COVID-19. The CDR3 sequence is CASTRDRRNTEAFF. DNA of the CDR3: TGTGCCAGCACCCGGGACAGAAGAAACACTGAAGCTTTCTTT.